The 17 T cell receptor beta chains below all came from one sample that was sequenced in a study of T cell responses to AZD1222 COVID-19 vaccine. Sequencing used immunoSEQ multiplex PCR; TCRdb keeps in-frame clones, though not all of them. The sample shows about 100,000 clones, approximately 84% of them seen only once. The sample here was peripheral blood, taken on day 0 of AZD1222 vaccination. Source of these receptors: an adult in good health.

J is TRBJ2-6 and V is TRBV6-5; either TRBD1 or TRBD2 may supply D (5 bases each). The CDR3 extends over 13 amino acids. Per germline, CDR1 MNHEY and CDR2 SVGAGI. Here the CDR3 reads CGGRLSGANVLTF. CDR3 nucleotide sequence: TGTGGGGGACGGCTCTCTGGGGCCAACGTCCTGACTTTC.

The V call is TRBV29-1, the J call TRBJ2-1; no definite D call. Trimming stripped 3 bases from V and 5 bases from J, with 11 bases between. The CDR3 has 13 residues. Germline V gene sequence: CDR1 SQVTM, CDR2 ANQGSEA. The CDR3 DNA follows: TGCAGCGTTGACCGGGCCGCGAACAATGAGCAGTTCTTC. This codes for CSVDRAANNEQFF.

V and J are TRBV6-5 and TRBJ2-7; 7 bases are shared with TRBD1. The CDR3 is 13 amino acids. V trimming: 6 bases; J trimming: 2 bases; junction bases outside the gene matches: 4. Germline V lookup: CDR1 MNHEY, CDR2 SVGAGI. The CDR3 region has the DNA TGTGCCAGCAGAAAGACAGGGACCTACGAGCAGTACTTC. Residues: CASRKTGTYEQYF.

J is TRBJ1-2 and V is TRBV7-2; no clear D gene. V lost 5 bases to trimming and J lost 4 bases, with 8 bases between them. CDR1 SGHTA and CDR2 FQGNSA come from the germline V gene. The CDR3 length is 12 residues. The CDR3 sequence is CASSPAVYGYTF. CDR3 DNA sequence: TGTGCCAGCAGCCCAGCAGTCTATGGCTACACCTTC.

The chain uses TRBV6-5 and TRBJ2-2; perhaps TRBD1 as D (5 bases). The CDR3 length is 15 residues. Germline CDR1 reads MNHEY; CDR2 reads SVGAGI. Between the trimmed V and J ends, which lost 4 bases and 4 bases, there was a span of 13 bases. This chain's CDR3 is CASSWAQGFTGELFF. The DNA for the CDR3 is TGTGCCAGCAGTTGGGCTCAGGGATTCACCGGGGAGCTGTTTTTT.

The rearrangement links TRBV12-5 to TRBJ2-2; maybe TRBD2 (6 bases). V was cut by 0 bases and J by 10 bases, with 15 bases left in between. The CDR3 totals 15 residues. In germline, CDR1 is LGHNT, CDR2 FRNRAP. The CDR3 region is CASGLVTGANKELFF. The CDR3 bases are TGTGCTAGTGGTTTGGTAACGGGAGCCAATAAGGAGCTGTTTTTT.

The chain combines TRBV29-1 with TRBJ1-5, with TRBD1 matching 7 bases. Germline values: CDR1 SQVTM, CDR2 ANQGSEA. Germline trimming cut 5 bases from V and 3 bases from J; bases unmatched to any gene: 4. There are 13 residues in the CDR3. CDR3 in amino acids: CSVQGQANQPQHF. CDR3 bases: TGCAGCGTTCAAGGACAGGCCAATCAGCCCCAGCATTTT.

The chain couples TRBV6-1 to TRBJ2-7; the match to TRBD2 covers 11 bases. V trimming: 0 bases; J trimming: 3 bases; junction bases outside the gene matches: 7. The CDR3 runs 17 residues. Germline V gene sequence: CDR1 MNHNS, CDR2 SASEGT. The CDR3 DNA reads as TGTGCCAGCAGTGAAGCGCTTTGGACTAGCGGGCTCTACGAGCAGTACGTC. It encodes CASSEALWTSGLYEQYV.

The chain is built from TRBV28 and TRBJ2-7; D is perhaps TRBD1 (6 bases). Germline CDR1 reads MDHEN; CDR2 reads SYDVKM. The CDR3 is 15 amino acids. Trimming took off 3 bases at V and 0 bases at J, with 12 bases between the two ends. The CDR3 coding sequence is TGTGCCAGCAGTTTCGCAGGGGCGAACTCCTACGAGCAGTACTTC. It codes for CASSFAGANSYEQYF.

The CDR3 reads CASSPSPTGSTDTQYF. The CDR3 nucleotides read TGTGCCAGCAGTCCTTCCCCAACAGGAAGCACAGATACGCAGTATTTT. The chain links TRBV27 to TRBJ2-3; weak D call: TRBD1 (5 bases). This CDR3 is 16 amino acids long. Germline V gene data show CDR1 as MNHEY and CDR2 as SMNVEV (reference sequence). V shed 5 bases and J shed 0 bases, with 15 bases lying between them.

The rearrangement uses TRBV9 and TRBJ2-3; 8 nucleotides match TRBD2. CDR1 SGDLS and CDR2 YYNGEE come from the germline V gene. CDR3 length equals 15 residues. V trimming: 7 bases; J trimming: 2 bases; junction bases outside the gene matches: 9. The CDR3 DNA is TGTGCCAGCGCCCTTAGCGGGGAAATCACAGATACGCAGTATTTT. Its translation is CASALSGEITDTQYF.

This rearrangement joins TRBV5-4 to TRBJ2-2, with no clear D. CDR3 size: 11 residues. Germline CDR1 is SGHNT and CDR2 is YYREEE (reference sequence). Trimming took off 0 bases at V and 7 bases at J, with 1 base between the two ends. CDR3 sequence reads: CASSLDGELFF. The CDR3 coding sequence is TGTGCCAGCAGCTTGGACGGGGAGCTGTTTTTT.

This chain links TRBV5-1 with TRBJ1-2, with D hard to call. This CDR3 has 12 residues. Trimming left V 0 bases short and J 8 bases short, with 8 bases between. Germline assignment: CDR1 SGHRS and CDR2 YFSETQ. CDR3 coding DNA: TGCGCCAGCAGCTTGGACCGAGAAGGCTACACCTTC. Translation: CASSLDREGYTF.

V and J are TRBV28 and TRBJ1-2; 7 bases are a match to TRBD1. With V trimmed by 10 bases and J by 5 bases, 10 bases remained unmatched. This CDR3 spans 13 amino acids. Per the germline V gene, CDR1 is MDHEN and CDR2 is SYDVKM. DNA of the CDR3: TGTGCCATCAGAAAGGGACAGACTTATGGCTACACCTTC. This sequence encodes CAIRKGQTYGYTF.

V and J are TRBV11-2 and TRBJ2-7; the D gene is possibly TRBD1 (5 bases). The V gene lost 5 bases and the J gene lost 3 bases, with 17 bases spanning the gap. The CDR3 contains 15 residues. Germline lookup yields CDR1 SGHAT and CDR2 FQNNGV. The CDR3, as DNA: TGTGCCAGCAGCCTCACGGACGCAGGGAACTACGAGCAGTACTTC. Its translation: CASSLTDAGNYEQYF.

CDR3 coding DNA: TGTGCCAGCTCACAGGGGACAGGGAACTATGGCTACACCTTC. Its translation is CASSQGTGNYGYTF. This chain uses TRBV18 with TRBJ1-2; 9 bases align to TRBD1. The CDR3 length is 14 residues. Unmatched junction bases numbered 2, after V lost 4 bases and J lost 2 bases. CDR1 and CDR2 (germline): KGHSH, LQKENI.

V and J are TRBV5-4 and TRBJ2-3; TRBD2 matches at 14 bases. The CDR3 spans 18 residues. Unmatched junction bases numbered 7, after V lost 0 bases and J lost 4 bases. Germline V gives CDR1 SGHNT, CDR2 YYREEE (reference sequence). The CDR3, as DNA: TGTGCCAGCAGCTTGGCGTTCAGACTAGCGGGGGGGGCAGATACGCAGTATTTT. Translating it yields CASSLAFRLAGGADTQYF.